What follows is one TCR beta chain and its context. As yet, its antigen is unknown. The CDR3 totals 14 residues. Germline CDR1 is MDHEN and CDR2 is SYDVKM. The data were taken from a study of monozygotic twins with inflammatory bowel disease. Each TCR library used about 3,600 ng of total RNA. Addition of UMIs with a 6-nucleotide sample barcode was achieved by template switching. TCRdb reprocessed the 5' RACE reads and keeps a single row for each CDR3 protein, giving no DNA. The specimen's table records 150,000 or so distinct CDR3 sequences. The authors isolated total RNA from whole blood without sorting T cells. Whole-study findings and limits: IBD patients carried less diverse TCRbeta repertoires (inverse Simpson) than healthy co-twins.

This TCR was sampled from a human donor with ulcerative colitis or Crohn's disease, or a healthy co-twin of an affected twin (not recorded which). Source material: blood. The V call is TRBV28, the J call TRBJ2-5; no DNA is available, so the TRBD2 call from TCRdb remains unchecked. The CDR3 is CASTIGGIQETQYF.